This TCR beta chain was retrieved from a study of blood T cell repertoires in COVID-19. Study summary: The United States, Italy and Spain supplied acute and convalescent COVID-19 samples. PBMCs, B-cell-depleted T cells, or T cells were the source of the cDNA or gDNA that made up the material.

This clone has a handful of counts. The CDR3 runs to 15 residues. J gave up 0 bases and V 3 bases, and 0 bases lay outside the gene matches. Germline loops: CDR1 ENHRY, CDR2 SYGVKD. As handled by the study authors: It was from reference gene primer amplification that nucleated cell counts were estimated. Clones were sequenced by immunoSEQ multiplex PCR, and TCRdb holds only the in-frame ones, with some missing. The V and J calls and clone size were taken over from that table, and D and trimming were inferred from the DNA. The top ten hold 3% to 4.5% of the sample, which has about 130,000 clones, about 89% seen once.

The material sequenced was peripheral blood. The genes are TRBV10-3 and TRBJ2-1; 9 bases map to TRBD2. The source of this sequence is a woman aged 60-75 years with acute or convalescent COVID-19. The CDR3 region is CAISDSGGSYNEQFF. The CDR3 coding sequence is TGTGCCATCAGTGATAGCGGGGGCTCCTACAATGAGCAGTTCTTC.